This T cell receptor (beta chain) was profiled in a study of cytomegalovirus exposure and HLA in healthy donors. Looking at the study overall: From HLA-typed donors, an early data release held tens of millions of unique TCRs. Study-wide points: A list of approximately 150 TCR beta chains associated with cytomegalovirus was given. In an earlier analysis, about 87% or about 30%: the productive usage of most TCR beta V segments.

With 7 bases clipped from V and 10 bases from J, the junction kept 16 bases outside the gene matches. The CDR3 covers 16 residues. Germline V lookup: CDR1 SNHLY, CDR2 FYNNEI. As for this clone: The antigen is not known.

This PCR relied on a set of 60 Vbeta primers and 13 Jbeta primers. TCRdb's copy holds only in-frame clones and misses some; the assay was immunoSEQ multiplex PCR. The data show approximately 120,000 clones, with about 81% seen just once and 0.9% to 1.2% held by the top ten. The specimen was PBMCs. The gene calls are TRBV2 and TRBJ1-6; TRBD1 matches 7 bases. This clonotype was sampled from a woman aged 30 to 39 in good health and CMV-seronegative. CDR3 sequence (DNA): TGTGCCAGCATCAAAGGGAGGTCAGGGGGACTCTCACCCCTCCACTTT. Protein product: CASIKGRSGGLSPLHF.